These 9 T cell receptor beta chains came from one sample sequenced in a study of early T cells in non-severe SARS-CoV-2 infection (dated by TCRdb to the early 2020s). Library generation was performed with 5' RACE. TCRdb records NextSeq 500 as the sequencer. The public reads were run again by TCRdb, first through fastp at Q25 and then through MiXCR, and only productive beta chains were kept. Each entry is one CDR3 protein sequence, shown with its most common DNA and genes. Across this sample there are 35,000 to 55,000 distinct CDR3 sequences, with about 25% seen only once. The ten largest clonotypes hold about 4.6% of the sample. This material consisted of whole blood, taken at baseline. The receptor set was obtained from an adult who was a healthcare worker with PCR-confirmed SARS-CoV-2 infection or an uninfected control (not recorded which).

This chain links TRBV7-9 with TRBJ2-1; D uncertain. The CDR3 extends over 11 amino acids. CDR1 is SEHNR, CDR2 FQNEAQ, per germline (reference sequence). V was cut by 3 bases and J by 5 bases, with 2 bases left in between. The CDR3 nucleotides read TGTGCCAGCAGCTTTAACAATGAGCAGTTCTTC. Residues: CASSFNNEQFF.

In its sample, this clonotype was seen a few times. The chain couples TRBV7-2 to TRBJ2-1, with D possibly called TRBD1 or TRBD2 (5 bases each). V was cut by 2 bases and J by 8 bases, with 25 bases left in between. Germline CDR1 SGHTA, CDR2 FQGNSA. The CDR3 runs to 18 residues. The CDR3 DNA reads as TGTGCCAGCAGCTTACGGGCGCAGGGCCAAGGATTCGGGGATGAGCAGTTCTTC. It encodes CASSLRAQGQGFGDEQFF.

The chain links TRBV20-1 to TRBJ1-6; D remains unclear. The CDR3 has 17 amino acids. V lost 0 bases and J lost 3, with 15 bases in between. Germline values: CDR1 DFQATT, CDR2 SNEGSKA (reference sequence). CDR3 amino acids: CSARDLYQASYNSPLHF. DNA for the CDR3: TGCAGTGCTAGAGATCTGTATCAGGCAAGCTATAATTCACCCCTCCACTTT.

This clonotype has at least ten counts. V and J are TRBV5-1 and TRBJ2-5; no firm D call. The CDR3 is 11 amino acids. From germline, CDR1 is SGHRS and CDR2 YFSETQ. With 0 bases removed from V and 5 bases from J, the gap between germline ends came to 2 bases. For the CDR3, the DNA is TGCGCCAGCAGCTTGGCGGAGACCCAGTACTTC. Translating it yields CASSLAETQYF.

This clonotype was seen only once. This rearrangement joins TRBV12-3 or TRBV12-4 to TRBJ1-3, with no clear D. The CDR3 totals 12 residues. Between the trimmed V and J ends, which lost 6 bases and 1 base, there was a span of 4 bases. CDR3 coding DNA: TGTGCCAGCAGGGGGTCTGGAAACACCATATATTTT. Encoded protein: CASRGSGNTIYF.

V and J are TRBV6-6 and TRBJ2-5; tentatively, D is TRBD1 or TRBD2 (6 bases each). The CDR3 spans 14 residues. The V end lost 2 bases, the J end lost 5 bases, and 12 bases lay between the germline ends. Germline V gene sequence: CDR1 MNHNY, CDR2 SVGAGI (reference sequence). CDR3 protein: CASSYPGAGETQYF. The CDR3 DNA sequence: TGTGCCAGCAGTTACCCGGGGGCCGGGGAGACCCAGTACTTC.

The chain carries TRBV20-1 and TRBJ2-2; a possible D gene is TRBD1 (5 bases). With 1 base removed from V and 7 bases from J, the gap between germline ends came to 7 bases. CDR3 length: 12 residues. CDR1 is DFQATT, CDR2 SNEGSKA, per germline (reference sequence). CDR3: CSARAQGGELFF. CDR3 in DNA: TGCAGTGCTAGAGCTCAGGGCGGGGAGCTGTTTTTT.

This clonotype was found many times. The chain has TRBV7-3 and TRBJ1-2; D gene ambiguous. The CDR3 spans 13 residues. Germline V CDR1 and CDR2: SGHTA, FQGTGA. Trimming took off 5 bases at V and 3 bases at J, with 10 bases between the two ends. CDR3 sequence (DNA): TGTGCCAGCAGCCCTTCCGGAGACTATGGCTACACCTTC. Encoded protein: CASSPSGDYGYTF.

V usage is TRBV28 and J usage is TRBJ1-2; 7 bases are a match to TRBD1. The junction had 21 bases not matched to a gene; V was cut back by 6 bases and J by 8 bases. The germline V gene encodes CDR1 MDHEN and CDR2 SYDVKM. CDR3 length: 17 amino acids. The CDR3 coding sequence is TGTGCCAGCAGCGGCCAAACTATGACAGGGATCAACGAGGGCTACACCTTC. Amino acids: CASSGQTMTGINEGYTF.